These 21 T cell receptor beta chains came from one sample sequenced in a study of spatial heterogeneity in lung cancer. Indicated time point: sample taken at primary tumor resection. The authors sequenced whole RNA from tumor, nontumor lung or frozen PBMC without sorting. TCRdb redid the calling of the 5' RACE reads with MiXCR, one entry per CDR3 protein. The sample lists thousands of distinct CDR3 sequences; around 5.8% were seen once. The sample consisted of normal lung tissue next to the tumor, taken at surgery. Receptor source: a female donor with early-stage non-small cell lung cancer.

This clonotype was counted at least ten times. The V call is TRBV7-9, the J call TRBJ1-6; 8 nucleotides line up with TRBD1. The V and J ends lost 5 bases and 9 bases, in that order; junction bases with no gene match: 9. The CDR3 sequence is 15 residues long. Germline values: CDR1 SEHNR, CDR2 FQNEAQ (reference sequence). The CDR3 sequence is CASSPSTGVGSPLHF. DNA for the CDR3: TGTGCCAGCAGCCCATCGACAGGGGTTGGTTCACCCCTCCACTTT.

This clonotype has a count of ten or more. The rearrangement links TRBV28 to TRBJ1-1; 8 bases map to TRBD1. This CDR3 has 16 residues. Germline trimming cut 6 bases from V and 3 bases from J; bases unmatched to any gene: 12. The germline gives CDR1 MDHEN, CDR2 SYDVKM. The CDR3 nucleotides are TGTGCCAGCAGCTTAGGACAGGGCCGACGGTACACTGAAGCTTTCTTT. Its protein product is CASSLGQGRRYTEAFF.

This clonotype is medium-sized within its sample. The chain links TRBV20-1 to TRBJ1-1, with D tentatively TRBD1 (5 bases). From germline, CDR1 is DFQATT and CDR2 SNEGSKA (reference sequence). The CDR3 spans 13 residues. Between the trimmed V and J ends, which lost 1 base and 3 bases, there was a span of 9 bases. In DNA form, the CDR3 reads TGCAGTGCTAGAGCCGGGGGGGACACTGAAGCTTTCTTT. Protein product: CSARAGGDTEAFF.

This clonotype is medium-sized in the sample. The chain recombines TRBV20-1 with TRBJ2-2, with 9 bases aligning to TRBD2. The germline CDR1 and CDR2 sequences are DFQATT and SNEGSKA (reference sequence). V shed 7 bases, J shed 6 bases, and the junction held 9 bases outside the gene matches. This CDR3 spans 14 amino acids. This CDR3 reads CSGGLAGGAGELFF. DNA for the CDR3: TGCAGTGGAGGTTTGGCGGGAGGGGCCGGGGAGCTGTTTTTT.

Judged by abundance, this clonotype is large. The rearrangement links TRBV3-1 to TRBJ2-3; 7 bases are shared with TRBD2. From germline, CDR1 is LGHDT and CDR2 YNNKEL (reference sequence). This CDR3 has 16 amino acids. V shed 5 bases, J shed 5 bases, and the junction held 13 bases outside the gene matches. The CDR3 loop is CASSALGGGHEDTQYF. CDR3 in DNA: TGTGCCAGCAGCGCCCTGGGGGGAGGGCATGAAGATACGCAGTATTTT.

This clonotype is classed as medium-sized. The chain links TRBV5-1 to TRBJ2-7, with D maybe TRBD1 (5 bases). CDR3 size: 15 residues. Germline V gene data show CDR1 as SGHRS and CDR2 as YFSETQ. With 1 base removed from V and 3 bases from J, the gap between germline ends came to 14 bases. The CDR3 DNA reads as TGCGCCAGCAGCTTGAGTGGGGCGAGTATCTACGAGCAGTACTTC. It codes for CASSLSGASIYEQYF. Full variable domain (rest looked up from reference TRBV5-1 and TRBJ2-7): KAGVTQTPRYLIKTRGQQVTLSCSPISGHRSVSWYQQTPGQGLQFLFEYFSETQRNKGNFPGRFSGRQFSNSRSEMNVSTLELGDSALYLCASSLSGASIYEQYFGPGTRLTVT.

J is TRBJ2-5 and V is TRBV5-1, with 10 bases matching TRBD1. Germline V lookup: CDR1 SGHRS, CDR2 YFSETQ. The V segment lost 4 bases and the J segment 1 base; nucleotides outside the gene matches: 7. The CDR3 runs to 16 residues. CDR3 residues: CASSNSGTGVQETQYF. CDR3 bases: TGCGCCAGCAGCAATTCCGGGACAGGGGTCCAAGAGACCCAGTACTTC.

By sample fraction, this clonotype is medium-sized. The V call is TRBV2, the J call TRBJ2-5; possible D gene TRBD2, 6 bases. Per the germline V gene, CDR1 is SNHLY and CDR2 is FYNNEI. This CDR3 has 12 amino acids. The V end lost 7 bases, the J end lost 13 bases, and 19 bases lay between the germline ends. CDR3: CASISGGRSSYF. In DNA, the CDR3 is TGTGCCAGCATTTCAGGAGGGAGAAGCTCGTACTTC.

Remarks on this clonotype: This may stem from a read error, because a much larger clone lies one nucleotide away. V gene TRBV27 combines with J gene TRBJ1-1; D is possibly TRBD1 (6 bases). Trimming stripped 3 bases from V and 4 bases from J, with 12 bases between. CDR3 length equals 14 residues. Germline CDR1 reads MNHEY; CDR2 reads SMNVEV (reference sequence). CDR3 residues: CASSFNIGGTEAFF. The DNA of the CDR3 is TGTGCCAGCAGTTTCAACATAGGGGGCACTGAAGCTTTCTTT.

This clonotype was picked up many times. The rearrangement uses TRBV10-3 and TRBJ2-3; possible D gene TRBD1, 5 bases. The germline V gene encodes CDR1 ENHRY and CDR2 SYGVKD. V lost 2 bases and J 0 bases, leaving 9 bases between the germline ends. This CDR3 is built from 15 residues. The DNA for the CDR3 is TGTGCCATCAGTGAGGGGGCGCGGAGCACAGATACGCAGTATTTT. It codes for CAISEGARSTDTQYF.

In DNA, the CDR3 is TGTGCCAGTAGTTTAGCGGGAGAGGAGTCCGAGCAGTACTTC. It encodes CASSLAGEESEQYF. The chain couples TRBV19 to TRBJ2-7, with 9 bases fitting TRBD2. CDR3 length equals 14 residues. The V and J ends lost 5 bases and 6 bases, in that order; junction bases with no gene match: 8. Germline CDR1 is LNHDA and CDR2 is SQIVND (reference sequence).

The sample holds many counts of this clonotype. This rearrangement joins TRBV28 to TRBJ1-1, with TRBD1 matching over 11 bases. This CDR3 has 14 residues. Germline CDR1 MDHEN, CDR2 SYDVKM. V dropped 4 bases and J dropped 2; count of bases not matched to a gene: 0. The CDR3 region is CASSWTGGNTEAFF. In DNA form, the CDR3 reads TGTGCCAGCAGTTGGACAGGGGGCAACACTGAAGCTTTCTTT.

This clonotype appeared many times. The rearrangement uses TRBV4-2 and TRBJ2-7, with 11 bases that match TRBD1. The CDR3 is 16 amino acids. Germline CDR1 reads LGHNA; CDR2 reads YNFKEQ. V lost 0 bases and J lost 3; bases outside the gene matches: 4. CDR3 DNA sequence: TGTGCCAGCAGCCAAGAGTTAGGGACAGGGGGCTACGAGCAGTACTTC. Amino acid sequence: CASSQELGTGGYEQYF.

This clonotype has ten or more counts. The V call is TRBV2, the J call TRBJ2-1; 9 bases are a match to TRBD1. CDR1 and CDR2 from the germline V gene are SNHLY and FYNNEI. The CDR3 sequence is 14 residues long. The J segment lost 2 bases and the V segment lost 4 bases, leaving 0 bases of the junction unmatched. CDR3 region: CASSGTGAYNEQFF. In DNA, the CDR3 is TGTGCCAGCAGTGGGACAGGGGCCTACAATGAGCAGTTCTTC.

Ten or more counts support this clonotype. This chain connects TRBV7-2 to TRBJ2-1, with 12 nucleotides matching TRBD2. Germline V lookup: CDR1 SGHTA, CDR2 FQGNSA. V lost 0 bases to trimming and J lost 3 bases; unmatched junction nucleotides: 3. The CDR3 spans 17 residues. The CDR3 sequence is CASSLAGTSGHYNEQFF. The DNA for the CDR3 is TGTGCCAGCAGCTTAGCCGGGACTAGCGGGCACTACAATGAGCAGTTCTTC.

In its sample, this clonotype is medium-sized. This chain's CDR3 is CSARDGEFAGTQGFYEQFF. The CDR3 DNA reads TGCAGTGCTAGAGATGGTGAATTCGCCGGGACCCAGGGTTTTTATGAGCAGTTCTTC. The chain has TRBV20-1 and TRBJ2-1; D is perhaps TRBD1 or TRBD2 (5 bases each). V shed 0 bases and J shed 8 bases, with 29 bases lying between them. The length of the CDR3 is 19 residues. In germline, CDR1 is DFQATT, CDR2 SNEGSKA (reference sequence).

Many counts were recorded for this clonotype. The rearrangement uses TRBV5-1 and TRBJ2-7, with D possibly being TRBD1 or TRBD2 (6 bases each). Germline CDR1 reads SGHRS; CDR2 reads YFSETQ. The V end lost 3 bases, the J end lost 5 bases, and 12 bases lay between the germline ends. The CDR3 runs to 13 residues. The CDR3 bases are TGCGCCAGCAGCTCGGGGGCCAGCCACGAGCAGTACTTC. It yields the protein CASSSGASHEQYF. Full variable domain (missing parts from reference TRBV5-1 and TRBJ2-7): KAGVTQTPRYLIKTRGQQVTLSCSPISGHRSVSWYQQTPGQGLQFLFEYFSETQRNKGNFPGRFSGRQFSNSRSEMNVSTLELGDSALYLCASSSGASHEQYFGPGTRLTVT.

This clonotype was detected many times. This rearrangement joins TRBV5-5 to TRBJ1-6; D remains unclear. The CDR3 totals 13 residues. Germline CDR1 SGHKS, CDR2 YYEKEE (reference sequence). The V gene lost 3 bases and the J gene lost 10 bases, with 11 bases spanning the gap. CDR3 nucleotide sequence: TGTGCCAGCAGCTCCGGGCCTATGTCACCCCTCCACTTT. Translation gives CASSSGPMSPLHF.

This clonotype was detected many times. The chain recombines TRBV7-9 with TRBJ2-1; D call uncertain. CDR1 and CDR2 (germline): SEHNR, FQNEAQ (reference sequence). V lost 5 bases, J lost 6 bases, and 17 bases lay in between. The CDR3 sequence is 15 residues long. The CDR3 is CASSHGLGPGNEQFF. The CDR3 nucleotides are TGTGCCAGCAGCCATGGGCTAGGCCCGGGCAATGAGCAGTTCTTC. Full variable domain (missing parts from reference TRBV7-9 and TRBJ2-1): DTGVSQNPRHKITKRGQNVTFRCDPISEHNRLYWYRQTLGQGPEFLTYFQNEAQLEKSRLLSDRFSAERPKGSFSTLEIQRTEQGDSAMYLCASSHGLGPGNEQFFGPGTRLTVL.

This chain joins TRBV9 and TRBJ2-1; 7 bases line up with TRBD1. V lost 1 base and J lost 2; bases outside the gene matches: 3. The CDR3 has 15 amino acids. The germline CDR1 and CDR2 sequences are SGDLS and YYNGEE. The CDR3 sequence: CASSVQDRTYNEQFF. CDR3 bases: TGTGCCAGCAGCGTACAGGACAGGACCTACAATGAGCAGTTCTTC.

By sample fraction, this clonotype is medium-sized. The chain carries TRBV11-2 and TRBJ2-1, with D possibly TRBD1 on 6 matching bases. The CDR3 loop spans 14 amino acids. V shed 4 bases and J shed 12 bases, with 19 bases lying between them. The germline V gene has CDR1 SGHAT and CDR2 FQNNGV. In nucleotides, the CDR3 is TGTGCCAGCAGCTCCGAGGGAGATCTAGGGGGGCAGTTCTTC. This translates into CASSSEGDLGGQFF.